The 32 T cell receptor beta chains below were found in one sample sequenced in a study of Graves' ophthalmopathy and Graves' hyperthyroidism (dated by TCRdb to the late 2010s). TCRdb lists the instrument as Illumina HiSeq 2000. TCR beta CDR3 regions were amplified from RNA transcripts for repertoire sequencing. A first-round RT-PCR used HTBI primers with the Qiagen OneStep RT-PCR kit, followed by a second-round multiplex PCR, size selection and purification. Starting from the raw public reads, TCRdb applied fastp trimming at Q25, assembled clones with MiXCR and retained in-frame beta chains. When rows share a CDR3 protein, they turn into one entry using the most common DNA and genes. In this sample the table shows more than 550,000 distinct CDR3 sequences, about two fifths of which occur a single time. 3% to 4% of the sample belongs to the ten largest clones. The source material was peripheral blood. The receptor set was obtained from an adult man with Graves' ophthalmopathy.

This clonotype was seen ten or more times. The rearrangement uses TRBV2 and TRBJ1-1; the D is unclear. Trimming took 4 bases from V and 0 from J, leaving 9 bases between them. CDR3 size: 14 residues. CDR1 SNHLY and CDR2 FYNNEI come from the germline V gene. CDR3 coding DNA: TGTGCCAGCAGTGCTGAAAGTTTGAACACTGAAGCTTTCTTT. Translation: CASSAESLNTEAFF. The whole variable domain, filled in from reference TRBV2 and TRBJ1-1, reads EPEVTQTPSHQVTQMGQEVILRCVPISNHLYFYWYRQILGQKVEFLVSFYNNEISEKSEIFDDQFSVERPDGSNFTLKIRSTKLEDSAMYFCASSAESLNTEAFFGQGTRLTVV.

Points on this clonotype: The DNA is left out, because the CDR3 cannot be placed on it with certainty; the CDR3 is given as TCRdb lists it. The gene calls are TRBV25-1 and TRBJ1-5; TRBD1, the D gene given by the table, was not confirmed from the DNA. Inclusive of both ends, the CDR3 amounts to 19 amino acids. Germline assignment: CDR1 MGHDK and CDR2 SYGVNS. Here the CDR3 reads CASSIYLCSVGGPNQPQHF.

This clonotype was observed at least ten times. The chain employs TRBV29-1 and TRBJ2-7; D remains ambiguous. V dropped 7 bases and J dropped 0 bases, with 10 bases sitting between them. There are 12 residues in the CDR3. Germline V lookup: CDR1 SQVTM, CDR2 ANQGSEA. The CDR3 here is CSARTASYEQYF. The CDR3 DNA sequence: TGCAGCGCCCGGACGGCCTCCTACGAGCAGTACTTC.

This CDR3 reads CSAPTGTGYEQYF. CDR3 in DNA: TGCAGTGCTCCTACAGGGACCGGCTACGAGCAGTACTTC. The genes are TRBV20-1 and TRBJ2-7; tentatively, D is TRBD1 (6 bases). Germline values: CDR1 DFQATT, CDR2 SNEGSKA (reference sequence). This CDR3 has 13 residues. The V gene lost 5 bases and the J gene lost 3 bases, with 14 bases spanning the gap.

The CDR3 region has the DNA TGTGCCATCAGCCCCCAGGAGGGACACAGTGGGAATTCACCCCTCCACTTT. Protein product: CAISPQEGHSGNSPLHF. The chain carries TRBV10-3 and TRBJ1-6; a possible D gene is TRBD1 (6 bases). The CDR3 length is 17 residues. Germline assignment: CDR1 ENHRY and CDR2 SYGVKD. V was cut by 6 bases and J by 7 bases, with 22 bases left in between.

The chain joins TRBV10-3 to TRBJ2-6; D perhaps matches TRBD2 (5 bases). Germline V CDR1 and CDR2: ENHRY, SYGVKD. Trimming took off 5 bases at V and 1 base at J, with 12 bases between the two ends. This CDR3 region has 16 residues. The CDR3 DNA follows: TGTGCCATCAGTAAACCGGGAACATCTGGGGCCAACGTCCTGACTTTC. Translated: CAISKPGTSGANVLTF.

The chain recombines TRBV29-1 with TRBJ1-1; 9 bases map to TRBD1. Losses at the gene ends were 8 bases for V and 6 bases for J; bases not matched to a gene: 7. CDR3 length equals 12 residues. Germline CDR1 SQVTM, CDR2 ANQGSEA. CDR3 bases: TGCAGCTCCGGGACAGGGTGGGCTGAAGCTTTCTTT. Translating it yields CSSGTGWAEAFF. Full variable domain (outside the CDR3, taken from reference TRBV29-1 and TRBJ1-1): SAVISQKPSRDICQRGTSLTIQCQVDSQVTMMFWYRQQPGQSLTLIATANQGSEATYESGFVIDKFPISRPNLTFSTLTVSNMSPEDSSIYLCSSGTGWAEAFFGQGTRLTVV.

This clonotype was seen repeatedly, ten times or more. This chain links TRBV20-1 with TRBJ1-4; D unclear. Trimming left V 7 bases short and J 5 bases short, with 8 bases between. The CDR3 has 11 residues. Germline V lookup: CDR1 DFQATT, CDR2 SNEGSKA (reference sequence). The CDR3 region is CSGSWNEKLFF. The DNA of the CDR3 is TGCAGTGGGAGCTGGAATGAAAAACTGTTTTTT.

This clonotype was observed many times. The chain joins TRBV9 to TRBJ1-2, with a weak D call TRBD1 (6 bases). Germline lookup yields CDR1 SGDLS and CDR2 YYNGEE. Trimming left V 7 bases short and J 8 bases short, with 18 bases between. The CDR3 loop spans 13 amino acids. CDR3 bases: TGTGCCAGCCGCCCGCCGGGGGCTGAAGGCTACACCTTC. This sequence encodes CASRPPGAEGYTF. The full variable domain, rest sourced from reference TRBV9 and TRBJ1-2, is DSGVTQTPKHLITATGQRVTLRCSPRSGDLSVYWYQQSLDQGLQFLIQYYNGEERAKGNILERFSAQQFPDLHSELNLSSLELGDSALYFCASRPPGAEGYTFGSGTRLTVV.

A note on this clonotype: A read error is possible here, since a much larger clone lies one base away. The chain uses TRBV19 and TRBJ1-1, with no clear D. V lost 10 bases and J 1 base, leaving 16 bases between the germline ends. The length of the CDR3 is 14 residues. The germline V gene has CDR1 LNHDA and CDR2 SQIVND (reference sequence). The CDR3 DNA follows: TGTGCCATTAGAGGTGGGGAAGAGAACACTGAAGCTTTCTTT. This translates into CAIRGGEENTEAFF.

The CDR3 nucleotides read TGCGCCAGCAGCCGCGACAGGGAAACCGGGGAGCTGTTTTTT. Encoded protein: CASSRDRETGELFF. The chain links TRBV5-1 to TRBJ2-2; 7 bases are shared with TRBD1. The V gene's germline CDR1 is SGHRS and CDR2 YFSETQ. The CDR3 loop spans 14 amino acids. The trim removed 4 bases at V and 5 bases at J, leaving 5 bases unmatched.

This clonotype was seen ten or more times. This chain joins TRBV25-1 and TRBJ1-2, with a tentative D call TRBD1 (5 bases). Between the trimmed V and J ends, which lost 2 bases and 10 bases, there was a span of 8 bases. From germline, CDR1 is MGHDK and CDR2 SYGVNS. CDR3 length equals 11 residues. The DNA for the CDR3 is TGTGCCAGCAGTGAAGGACAAGCCTACACCTTC. It codes for CASSEGQAYTF.

In the case of this clonotype: Mismatch with germline at one junction end may stem from a read error. V and J are TRBV6-1 and TRBJ1-6; 8 bases fit TRBD1. This CDR3 is built from 16 residues. The V gene's germline CDR1 is MNHNS and CDR2 SASEGT. CDR3 sequence (DNA): TGTGCCAGCAGTGAAGCTGAAGGACAGGGACGAACTTACAGGCTCTTT. Its protein is CASSEAEGQGRTYRLF.

This clonotype has ten or more counts. The gene calls are TRBV6-1 and TRBJ1-6; perhaps TRBD1 as D (5 bases). V lost 8 bases and J 2 bases, leaving 10 bases between the germline ends. This CDR3 is 14 amino acids long. The germline V gene encodes CDR1 MNHNS and CDR2 SASEGT. CDR3 coding DNA: TGTGCCAGCGCGGGGCTCACCTATAATTCACCCCTCCACTTT. Residues: CASAGLTYNSPLHF.

This clonotype was detected only a few times. The chain is built from TRBV10-3 and TRBJ2-3; D remains ambiguous. V was trimmed by 11 bases and J by 2 bases, leaving 14 bases between them. Germline V lookup: CDR1 ENHRY, CDR2 SYGVKD. The CDR3 consists of 13 residues. CDR3: CASHASDTDTQYF. The CDR3 nucleotides read TGTGCCTCGCACGCGTCGGACACAGATACGCAGTATTTT.

There are many counts of this clonotype. This sequence joins TRBV7-3 and TRBJ1-1, with a tentative D call TRBD1 (6 bases). This CDR3 is built from 13 residues. The germline CDR1 and CDR2 sequences are SGHTA and FQGTGA. The V and J ends lost 6 bases and 3 bases respectively, with 11 bases between them. The CDR3: CASRQTGYTEAFF. For the CDR3, the DNA is TGTGCCAGCAGACAAACAGGGTACACTGAAGCTTTCTTT.

The V gene is TRBV5-6, the J gene TRBJ2-3; D is ambiguous. V was cut by 4 bases and J by 10 bases, with 22 bases left in between. The CDR3 is 15 amino acids. The germline CDR1 and CDR2 sequences are SGHDT and YYEEEE. The CDR3 nucleotides read TGTGCCAGCAGCCCGGTCGGACCCGACCACATAGCGCAGTATTTT. It is translated as CASSPVGPDHIAQYF.

This clonotype showed up many times. In DNA form, the CDR3 reads TGTGCCAGCAGCGAGGGGACGGTCCCCCTCCACTTT. Its translation: CASSEGTVPLHF. The rearrangement uses TRBV7-2 and TRBJ1-6; perhaps TRBD1 as D (5 bases). This CDR3 comprises 12 residues. Per germline, CDR1 SGHTA and CDR2 FQGNSA. The ends were cut back, 5 bases at V and 13 bases at J, with 12 bases in the middle.

V gene TRBV9 combines with J gene TRBJ1-2; D may be TRBD1 (6 bases). The length of the CDR3 is 17 residues. The V and J ends lost 4 bases and 2 bases respectively, with 21 bases between them. Germline values: CDR1 SGDLS, CDR2 YYNGEE. CDR3 in DNA: TGTGCCAGCAGCTCAAGGGGGGGGGCAGACAGAAACTATGGCTACACCTTC. Amino acids: CASSSRGGADRNYGYTF.

The rearrangement uses TRBV29-1 and TRBJ1-1; D is perhaps TRBD1 (6 bases). V lost 7 bases and J lost 4, with 13 bases in between. CDR3 length: 12 amino acids. Germline lookup yields CDR1 SQVTM and CDR2 ANQGSEA. Here the CDR3 reads CSDREWSTEAFF. The CDR3 nucleotides are TGCAGCGACAGGGAGTGGAGCACTGAAGCTTTCTTT.

This chain uses TRBV5-8 with TRBJ1-4; 9 positions agree with TRBD1. The CDR3 is made up of 15 amino acids. Trimming at V came to 4 bases and at J to 8 bases, leaving 9 bases not matched to a gene. Germline lookup yields CDR1 SGHTS and CDR2 YDEGEE. This CDR3 is CASSTGTGLSEKLFF. CDR3 nucleotide sequence: TGTGCCAGCAGCACAGGGACAGGGCTGAGCGAAAAACTGTTTTTT.

This chain uses TRBV28 with TRBJ1-1; no clear D. The CDR3 is made up of 12 amino acids. Trimming took off 10 bases at V and 3 bases at J, with 12 bases between the two ends. Per germline, CDR1 MDHEN and CDR2 SYDVKM. CDR3 in amino acids: CATLARDTEAFF. For the CDR3, the DNA is TGTGCCACGCTGGCTAGGGACACTGAAGCTTTCTTT.

V gene TRBV19 combines with J gene TRBJ1-4; D unclear. The V and J ends lost 8 bases and 10 bases respectively, with 11 bases between them. The CDR3 has 11 residues. CDR1 is LNHDA and CDR2 is SQIVND in the germline V gene (reference sequence). CDR3 nucleotides: TGTGCCAGTTCTACTGGAAGAAAACTGTTTTTT. It yields the protein CASSTGRKLFF.

This clonotype occurred a few times. The chain carries TRBV19 and TRBJ2-5; 7 positions match TRBD2. The CDR3 spans 17 residues. The germline gives CDR1 LNHDA, CDR2 SQIVND (reference sequence). V shed 9 bases, J shed 5 bases, and the junction held 21 bases outside the gene matches. The DNA for the CDR3 is TGTGCCAGCAGCCCAACCCTCGAGAGGGAGGGCCGGGAGACCCAGTACTTC. It is translated as CASSPTLEREGRETQYF.

This clonotype was picked up many times. This chain connects TRBV25-1 to TRBJ2-7; D perhaps matches TRBD1 (6 bases). Germline V gene sequence: CDR1 MGHDK, CDR2 SYGVNS. The CDR3 extends over 14 amino acids. Trimming took off 4 bases at V and 5 bases at J, with 15 bases between the two ends. CDR3 in amino acids: CASSATDSIDEQYF. CDR3 sequence (DNA): TGTGCCAGCAGTGCCACGGACAGTATTGACGAGCAGTACTTC.

A note on this clonotype: A read error is possible here, since a much larger clone lies one base away. The chain couples TRBV12-3 or TRBV12-4 to TRBJ1-2; D is undetermined. The CDR3 runs 14 residues. V gave up 1 base and J gave up 7 bases, with 13 bases separating them. CDR3 nucleotide sequence: TGTGCCAGCAGTTTAGGGGGAGTGAGTTCTGGCTACACCTTC. Translating gives CASSLGGVSSGYTF.

To note about this clonotype: Mismatch with germline at one junction end may stem from a read error. V is TRBV6-5 and J is TRBJ2-4, with D hard to call. The CDR3 runs to 14 residues. The germline gives CDR1 MNHEY, CDR2 SVGAGI. The CDR3 region is CAISPGDGENIQYF. As DNA, the CDR3 is TGTGCCATCAGTCCAGGAGACGGAGAAAACATTCAGTACTTC.

This clonotype was counted many times. This chain joins TRBV10-3 and TRBJ1-2; D remains ambiguous. The CDR3 has 14 residues. The germline V gene has CDR1 ENHRY and CDR2 SYGVKD. The V gene lost 0 bases and the J gene lost 6 bases, with 11 bases spanning the gap. The CDR3 nucleotides read TGTGCCATCAGTGAGTCAGCGCAGTTCGATGGCTACACCTTC. It is translated as CAISESAQFDGYTF.

The rearrangement joins TRBV25-1 to TRBJ1-4, with unresolved D. Trimming stripped 1 base from V and 3 bases from J, with 6 bases between. The length of the CDR3 is 14 residues. Germline V gene data show CDR1 as MGHDK and CDR2 as SYGVNS. CDR3: CASSESLANEKLFF. The CDR3 DNA reads TGTGCCAGCAGTGAATCTTTGGCTAATGAAAAACTGTTTTTT. The full variable domain, its missing parts supplied by reference TRBV25-1 and TRBJ1-4, is EADIYQTPRYLVIGTGKKITLECSQTMGHDKMYWYQQDPGMELHLIHYSYGVNSTEKGDLSSESTVSRIRTEHFPLTLESARPSHTSQYLCASSESLANEKLFFGSGTQLSVL.

The CDR3 reads CASSDVRGVYGYTF. DNA for the CDR3: TGCGCCAGCAGTGATGTCAGGGGTGTCTATGGCTACACCTTC. V and J are TRBV10-2 and TRBJ1-2; TRBD1 is a possible D gene (6 bases). The CDR3 has 14 residues. The V gene lost 3 bases and the J gene lost 4 bases, with 12 bases spanning the gap. Germline-derived CDR1 and CDR2 are WSHSY and SAAADI.

This clonotype was seen many times. J is TRBJ1-2 and V is TRBV5-5; maybe TRBD1 (5 bases). Germline CDR1 and CDR2: SGHKS and YYEKEE (reference sequence). Trimming took 1 base from V and 8 from J, leaving 21 bases between them. The CDR3 covers 16 residues. CDR3 protein: CASSLKYVQERSGYTF. The CDR3, as DNA: TGTGCCAGCAGCTTGAAATACGTACAGGAGCGGTCCGGCTACACCTTC. Based on the CDR3 plus reference TRBV5-5 and TRBJ1-2, the full variable domain is DAGVTQSPTHLIKTRGQQVTLRCSPISGHKSVSWYQQVLGQGPQFIFQYYEKEERGRGNFPDRFSARQFPNYSSELNVNALLLGDSALYLCASSLKYVQERSGYTFGSGTRLTVV.

The chain combines TRBV18 with TRBJ2-5; weak D call: TRBD1 (5 bases). This CDR3 contains 14 residues. Germline CDR1 and CDR2: KGHSH and LQKENI. V lost 1 base, J lost 7 bases, and 13 bases lay in between. This chain's CDR3 is CASSPRQTPGTQYF. The CDR3 bases are TGTGCCAGCTCACCACGACAGACACCAGGGACCCAGTACTTC.